Described below is a single TCR beta chain sequence and its context. Antigen specificity is unknown. Produced via immunoSEQ multiplex PCR; TCRdb's table is partial and in-frame only. The sample lists 90,000 to 95,000 clones, less than 90% occurring once. This sample was taken from a study of OX40 agonist ivuxolimab in advanced cancers. General study findings and limits: The CD4+ and CD8+ T cells in the blood had expanded clonally by week 6 at 0.1 to 3.0 mg/kg.

This TCR derives from an adult with an advanced solid tumor such as melanoma, head and neck, liver or kidney cancer. This sample comprised CD4+ or CD8+ T cells sorted from blood, obtained in a trial of the OX40 agonist ivuxolimab.

DNA of the CDR3: TGTGCCAGCTCACCACCAGAGCAGGTTGAGACCCAGTACTTC. Its protein product is CASSPPEQVETQYF. The chain has TRBV18 and TRBJ2-5; D gene ambiguous. The CDR3 covers 14 residues. Trimming shortened V by 0 bases and J by 5 bases, and 10 bases separated the two germline ends. CDR1 and CDR2 from the germline V gene are KGHSH and LQKENI.